This TCR beta chain was sequenced during a study of blood T cells in healthy people across ages. A second PCR, run for roughly 6 to 11 cycles, used a sample-barcoded 5' primer plus a J-beta primer mix. All cDNA molecules were each tagged by a template-switch adaptor with 12 random nucleotides. From the 5' RACE reads, TCRdb called clonotypes with MiXCR, one entry per CDR3 protein. The table has 780,000 or so distinct CDR3 sequences, less than 70% seen once. Russia was home to the donors, healthy Caucasian individuals aged 6 to 90. Each individual donor underwent a draw of approximately 9.6 milliliters of peripheral blood. The CDR3 runs 13 residues. Per germline, CDR1 SGHTA and CDR2 FQGNSA. V lost 5 bases and J lost 2, with 10 bases in between.

The sequencing input was blood. This chain uses TRBV7-2 with TRBJ2-7; no clear D. The clonotype originates from a man older than 75 in good health. The CDR3 protein is CASSPRITYEQYF. The CDR3 DNA sequence: TGTGCCAGCAGCCCCAGGATTACCTACGAGCAGTACTTC.